Sequencing of this TCR beta chain was carried out in a study of T cell repertoires in cytomegalovirus infection. Study overall: CMV epitopes used comprised recently identified HLA-C-restricted ones and well-studied HLA-B-restricted ones. It was the public TCR beta signatures that indicated both CMV infection and matching HLA type.

Findings and caveats of the study: Dominant in the ex vivo response were TCR beta clonotypes restricted by HLA-C and specific for CMV. There were carriers of CMV plus the relevant HLA, and cumulative public TCR beta family frequency identified them.

V was shortened by 1 base and J by 2 bases, with 20 bases between the two germline ends. CDR1 is LGHNA, CDR2 YSLEER, per germline. CDR3 length equals 18 residues. TCRdb reanalysed the reads using MiXCR and keeps one entry per CDR3 protein. The sample lists roughly 800,000 distinct CDR3 sequences; 25% to 35% were seen once. Points on this clonotype: The antigen is undetermined.

The sequence came from a human donor in good health (CMV status not recorded). Some clones in this sample may be carry-over from other donors' samples. The specimen was cultured CD8+ T cells from PBMCs, collected from culture after CMV antigen stimulation. The V call is TRBV4-3, the J call TRBJ1-2, with a weak D call TRBD1 (5 bases). CDR3 sequence (DNA): TGCGCCAGCAGCCAAGTCGGTGGGGCGACGCCGCCGAACTATGGCTACACCTTC. It specifies CASSQVGGATPPNYGYTF.